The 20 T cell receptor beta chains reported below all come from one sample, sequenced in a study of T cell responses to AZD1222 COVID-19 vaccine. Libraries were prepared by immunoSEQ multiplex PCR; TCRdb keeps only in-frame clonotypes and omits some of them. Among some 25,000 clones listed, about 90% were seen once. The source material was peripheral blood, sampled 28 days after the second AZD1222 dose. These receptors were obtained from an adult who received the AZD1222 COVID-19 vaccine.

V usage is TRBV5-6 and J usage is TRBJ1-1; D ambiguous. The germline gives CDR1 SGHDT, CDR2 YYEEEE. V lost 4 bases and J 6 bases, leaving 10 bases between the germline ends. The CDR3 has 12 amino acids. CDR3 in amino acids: CASSVRESEAFF. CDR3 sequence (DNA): TGTGCCAGCAGCGTGCGGGAATCTGAAGCTTTCTTT.

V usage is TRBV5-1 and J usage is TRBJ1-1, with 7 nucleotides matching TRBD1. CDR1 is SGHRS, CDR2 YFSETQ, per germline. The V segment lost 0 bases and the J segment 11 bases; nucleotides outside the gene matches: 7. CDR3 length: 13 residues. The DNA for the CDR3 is TGCGCCAGCAGCTTGGAGGACAGGTATCGTGCTTTCTTT. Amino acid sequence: CASSLEDRYRAFF.

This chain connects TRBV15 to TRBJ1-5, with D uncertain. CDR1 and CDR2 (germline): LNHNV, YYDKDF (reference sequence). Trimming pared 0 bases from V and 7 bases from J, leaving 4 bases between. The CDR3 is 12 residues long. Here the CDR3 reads CATSRDTQPQHF. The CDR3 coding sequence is TGTGCCACCAGCAGAGACACCCAGCCCCAGCATTTT.

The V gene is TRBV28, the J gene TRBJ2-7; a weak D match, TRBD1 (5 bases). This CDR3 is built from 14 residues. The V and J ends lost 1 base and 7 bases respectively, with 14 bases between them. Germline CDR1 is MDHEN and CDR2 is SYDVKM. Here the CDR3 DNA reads TGTGCCAGCAGTTTATTTTCAGGGTCAGGAGAGCAGTACTTC. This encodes CASSLFSGSGEQYF.

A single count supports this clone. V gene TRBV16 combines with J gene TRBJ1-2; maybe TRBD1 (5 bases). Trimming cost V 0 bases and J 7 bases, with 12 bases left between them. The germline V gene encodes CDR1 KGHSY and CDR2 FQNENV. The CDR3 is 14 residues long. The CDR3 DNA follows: TGTGCCAGCAGCCAATCCCCTACAGGAGGTGGCTACACCTTC. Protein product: CASSQSPTGGGYTF. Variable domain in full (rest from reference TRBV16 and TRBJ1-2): GEEVAQTPKHLVRGEGQKAKLYCAPIKGHSYVFWYQQVLKNEFKFLISFQNENVFDETGMPKERFSAKCLPNSPCSLEIQATKLEDSAVYFCASSQSPTGGGYTFGSGTRLTVV.

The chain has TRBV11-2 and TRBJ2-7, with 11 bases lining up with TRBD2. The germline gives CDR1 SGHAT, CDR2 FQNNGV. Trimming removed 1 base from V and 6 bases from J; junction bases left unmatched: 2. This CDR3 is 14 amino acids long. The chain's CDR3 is CASSLGLAGGEQYF. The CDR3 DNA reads TGTGCCAGCAGCTTAGGTCTAGCGGGGGGCGAGCAGTACTTC.

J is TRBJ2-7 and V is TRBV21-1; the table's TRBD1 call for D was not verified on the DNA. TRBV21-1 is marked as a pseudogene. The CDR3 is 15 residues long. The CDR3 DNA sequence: TGTGCCAGCAGCAAAGGACAGGGAAGGCCAGACGAGCAGTACTTC. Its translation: CASSKGQGRPDEQYF.

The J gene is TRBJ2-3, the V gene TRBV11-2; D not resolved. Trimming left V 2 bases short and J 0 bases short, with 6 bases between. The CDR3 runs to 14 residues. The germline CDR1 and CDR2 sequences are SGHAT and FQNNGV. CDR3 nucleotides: TGTGCCAGCAGCTTATTATTTAGCACAGATACGCAGTATTTT. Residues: CASSLLFSTDTQYF.

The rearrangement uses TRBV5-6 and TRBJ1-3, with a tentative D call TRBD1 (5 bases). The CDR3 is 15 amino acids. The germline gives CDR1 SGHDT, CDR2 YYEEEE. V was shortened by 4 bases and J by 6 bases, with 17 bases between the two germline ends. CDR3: CASSPWGRGANTIYF. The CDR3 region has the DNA TGTGCCAGCAGCCCGTGGGGACGCGGAGCAAACACCATATATTTT. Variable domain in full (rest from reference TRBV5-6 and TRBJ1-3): DAGVTQSPTHLIKTRGQQVTLRCSPKSGHDTVSWYQQALGQGPQFIFQYYEEEERQRGNFPDRFSGHQFPNYSSELNVNALLLGDSALYLCASSPWGRGANTIYFGEGSWLTVV.

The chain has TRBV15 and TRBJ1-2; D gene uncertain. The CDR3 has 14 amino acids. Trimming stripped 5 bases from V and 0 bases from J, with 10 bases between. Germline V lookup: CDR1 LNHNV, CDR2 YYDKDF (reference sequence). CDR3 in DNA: TGTGCCACCAGCCCAGACGACCCTAACTATGGCTACACCTTC. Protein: CATSPDDPNYGYTF.

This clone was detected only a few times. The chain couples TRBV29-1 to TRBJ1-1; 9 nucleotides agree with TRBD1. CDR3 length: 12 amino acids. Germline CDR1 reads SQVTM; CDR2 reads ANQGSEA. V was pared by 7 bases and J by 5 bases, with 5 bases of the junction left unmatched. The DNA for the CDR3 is TGCAGCGCGGGACAGGGAGGGACTGAAGCTTTCTTT. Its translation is CSAGQGGTEAFF.

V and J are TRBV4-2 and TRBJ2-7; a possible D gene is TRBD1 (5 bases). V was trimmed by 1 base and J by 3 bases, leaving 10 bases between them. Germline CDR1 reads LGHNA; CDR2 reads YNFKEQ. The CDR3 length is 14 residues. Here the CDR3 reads CASSQVQGGYEQYF. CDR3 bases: TGTGCCAGCAGCCAAGTCCAGGGCGGCTACGAGCAGTACTTC.

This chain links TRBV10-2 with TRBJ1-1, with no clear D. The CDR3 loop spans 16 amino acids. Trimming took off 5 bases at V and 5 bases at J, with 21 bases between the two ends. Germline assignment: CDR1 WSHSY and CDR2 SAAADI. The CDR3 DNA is TGCGCCAGCAGTCCCGGGCGGAGGGTTCCGGGAACTGAAGCTTTCTTT. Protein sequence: CASSPGRRVPGTEAFF.

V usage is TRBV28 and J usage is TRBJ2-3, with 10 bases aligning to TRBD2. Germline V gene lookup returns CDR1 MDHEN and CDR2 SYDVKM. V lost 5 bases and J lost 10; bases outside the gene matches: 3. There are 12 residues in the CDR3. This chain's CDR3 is CASSGTSEAQYF. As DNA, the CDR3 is TGTGCCAGCAGTGGGACTAGCGAGGCGCAGTATTTT.

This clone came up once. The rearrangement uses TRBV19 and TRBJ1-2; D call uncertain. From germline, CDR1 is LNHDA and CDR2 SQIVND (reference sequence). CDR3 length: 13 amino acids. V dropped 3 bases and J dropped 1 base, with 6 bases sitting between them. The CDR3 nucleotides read TGTGCCAGTAGTATCTCCCTTAACTATGGCTACACCTTC. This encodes CASSISLNYGYTF.

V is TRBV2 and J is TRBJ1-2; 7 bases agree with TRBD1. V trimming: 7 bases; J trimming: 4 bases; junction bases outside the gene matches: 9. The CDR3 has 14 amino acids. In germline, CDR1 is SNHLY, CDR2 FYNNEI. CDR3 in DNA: TGTGCCAGCAACGCCAACAGGGGAAGCTATGGCTACACCTTC. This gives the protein CASNANRGSYGYTF.

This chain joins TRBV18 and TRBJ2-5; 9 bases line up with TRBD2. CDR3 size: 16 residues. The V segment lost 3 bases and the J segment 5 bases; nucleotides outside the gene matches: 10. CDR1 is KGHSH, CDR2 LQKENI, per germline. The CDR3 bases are TGTGCCAGCTCACCCGGAAATCTAGCGGGGCATGAGACCCAGTACTTC. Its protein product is CASSPGNLAGHETQYF.

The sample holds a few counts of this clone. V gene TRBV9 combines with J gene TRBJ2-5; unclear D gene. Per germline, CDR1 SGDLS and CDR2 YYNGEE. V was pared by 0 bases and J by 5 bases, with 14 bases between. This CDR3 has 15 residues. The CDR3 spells CASSVVPGYQETQYF. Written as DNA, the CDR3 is TGTGCCAGCAGCGTAGTCCCCGGCTATCAGGAGACCCAGTACTTC.

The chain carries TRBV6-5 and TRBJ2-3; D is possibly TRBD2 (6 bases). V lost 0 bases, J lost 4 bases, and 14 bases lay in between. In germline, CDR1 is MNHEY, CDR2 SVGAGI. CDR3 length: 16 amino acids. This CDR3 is CASSYSPTRVADTQYF. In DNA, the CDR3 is TGTGCCAGCAGTTACTCTCCGACTAGAGTCGCAGATACGCAGTATTTT.

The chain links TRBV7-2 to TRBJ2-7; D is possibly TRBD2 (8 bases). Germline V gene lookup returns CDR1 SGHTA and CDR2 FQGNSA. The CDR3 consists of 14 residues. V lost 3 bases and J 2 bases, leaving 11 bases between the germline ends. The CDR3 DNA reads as TGTGCCAGCAGCTTTAGCGGGACAGCCTACGAGCAGTACTTC. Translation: CASSFSGTAYEQYF.